These 27 T cell receptor beta chains were all obtained from the same sample, sequenced in a study of blood T cell repertoires in COVID-19. Data came from immunoSEQ multiplex PCR; TCRdb stores just in-frame clones and leaves some out. The table records 100,000 to 150,000 clones, 65% to 85% of them present only once. Sequenced sample: peripheral blood. These receptors were collected from a man in his 70s with acute or convalescent COVID-19.

The genes are TRBV13 and TRBJ2-3; TRBD1 aligns across 9 bases. The CDR3 has 14 residues. V shed 5 bases and J 2 bases; nucleotides not matched to a gene: 2. Per germline, CDR1 PRHDT and CDR2 FYEKMQ (reference sequence). CDR3 DNA: TGTGCCAGCAGCGGGACAGGGACCACAGATACGCAGTATTTT. Protein product: CASSGTGTTDTQYF.

The J gene is TRBJ2-2, the V gene TRBV2; 9 nucleotides match TRBD2. J lost 2 bases, V lost 10 bases, and 5 bases had no gene match. Germline CDR1 SNHLY, CDR2 FYNNEI. There are 14 residues in the CDR3. This CDR3 reads CAISSGVNTGELFF. DNA for the CDR3: TGTGCCATCTCTAGCGGGGTCAACACCGGGGAGCTGTTTTTT.

The chain combines TRBV12-5 with TRBJ2-5; no clear D gene. Looked up from germline, CDR1 is LGHNT and CDR2 is FRNRAP. Trimming removed 7 bases at V and 6 bases at J, with 15 bases between. The CDR3 has 13 residues. The CDR3 DNA reads as TGTGCTAGTGCCCCCAGGCGTTTGAAGACCCAGTACTTC. Translated: CASAPRRLKTQYF.

The genes are TRBV6-1 and TRBJ2-4; 9 positions agree with TRBD1. The germline gives CDR1 MNHNS, CDR2 SASEGT. The CDR3 has 17 amino acids. Losses at the gene ends were 4 bases for V and 1 base for J; bases not matched to a gene: 8. CDR3 sequence (DNA): TGTGCCAGCAGTGCGACCTCAGGACAGGGGGCCAAAAACATTCAGTACTTC. Encoded protein: CASSATSGQGAKNIQYF.

The rearrangement joins TRBV2 to TRBJ1-5, with D possibly being TRBD1 (6 bases). This CDR3 comprises 16 residues. Looked up from germline, CDR1 is SNHLY and CDR2 is FYNNEI. The V end lost 4 bases, the J end lost 6 bases, and 19 bases lay between the germline ends. CDR3 loop: CASSGGSGAGAQPQHF. Written as DNA, the CDR3 is TGTGCCAGCAGTGGGGGTTCAGGGGCTGGAGCTCAGCCCCAGCATTTT. Full variable domain (rest looked up from reference TRBV2 and TRBJ1-5): EPEVTQTPSHQVTQMGQEVILRCVPISNHLYFYWYRQILGQKVEFLVSFYNNEISEKSEIFDDQFSVERPDGSNFTLKIRSTKLEDSAMYFCASSGGSGAGAQPQHFGDGTRLSIL.

This chain uses TRBV18 with TRBJ1-4; 7 bases map to TRBD1. Trimming removed 4 bases from V and 0 bases from J; junction bases left unmatched: 2. Germline V gives CDR1 KGHSH, CDR2 LQKENI. The CDR3 has 15 residues. CDR3 loop: CASSQGTATNEKLFF. The DNA of the CDR3 is TGTGCCAGCTCACAAGGGACAGCAACTAATGAAAAACTGTTTTTT.

Ten or more counts support this clone. The V call is TRBV19, the J call TRBJ1-2; weak D call: TRBD1 (6 bases). The germline V gene encodes CDR1 LNHDA and CDR2 SQIVND (reference sequence). Trimming stripped 4 bases from V and 6 bases from J, with 6 bases between. The length of the CDR3 is 11 residues. This CDR3 is CASSNRDGYTF. CDR3 in DNA: TGTGCCAGTAGTAACAGGGATGGCTACACCTTC.

This sequence joins TRBV2 and TRBJ1-5, with 8 bases identical to TRBD1. The germline gives CDR1 SNHLY, CDR2 FYNNEI. V lost 7 bases, J lost 2 bases, and 4 bases stayed unmatched. This CDR3 contains 14 residues. DNA of the CDR3: TGTGCCAGCAAAATGACAGGGGGCAATCAGCCCCAGCATTTT. It codes for CASKMTGGNQPQHF.

The chain has TRBV10-1 and TRBJ1-5; D gene ambiguous. V shed 0 bases and J shed 7 bases, with 4 bases lying between them. This CDR3 comprises 12 residues. Germline lookup yields CDR1 WNHNN and CDR2 SYGVQD (reference sequence). The CDR3 DNA reads TGCGCCAGCAGTGAGTCTCAACAGCCCCAGCATTTT. It encodes CASSESQQPQHF.

This chain connects TRBV2 to TRBJ2-1, with TRBD1 as a possible D gene (6 bases). This CDR3 comprises 15 residues. CDR1 and CDR2 (germline): SNHLY, FYNNEI. The V gene lost 5 bases and the J gene lost 0 bases, with 11 bases spanning the gap. CDR3 sequence reads: CASSLQGYSYNEQFF. CDR3 DNA: TGTGCCAGCAGTCTACAGGGTTACTCCTACAATGAGCAGTTCTTC.

The rearrangement links TRBV30 to TRBJ1-4; a weak D match, TRBD1 (6 bases). From germline, CDR1 is GTSNPN and CDR2 SVGIG (reference sequence). This CDR3 is 15 amino acids long. The V and J ends lost 1 base and 3 bases respectively, with 12 bases between them. CDR3 region: CAWSGVGGANEKLFF. CDR3 bases: TGTGCCTGGAGTGGAGTAGGGGGTGCTAATGAAAAACTGTTTTTT.

The rearrangement uses TRBV28 and TRBJ1-3; 7 bases fit TRBD1. Germline CDR1 reads MDHEN; CDR2 reads SYDVKM. The junction had 9 bases not matched to a gene; V was cut back by 6 bases and J by 4 bases. This CDR3 has 15 amino acids. The CDR3 nucleotides read TGTGCCAGCAGCAGGACAGGATCGGGCGGAAACACCATATATTTT. This gives the protein CASSRTGSGGNTIYF.

The chain carries TRBV19 and TRBJ2-5; D uncertain. Trimming pared 3 bases from V and 1 base from J, leaving 6 bases between. The germline CDR1 and CDR2 sequences are LNHDA and SQIVND (reference sequence). CDR3 length: 13 residues. In DNA form, the CDR3 reads TGTGCCAGTAGTATGGGCACCCAAGAGACCCAGTACTTC. It specifies CASSMGTQETQYF.

The rearrangement uses TRBV12-3 or TRBV12-4 and TRBJ1-4; 8 bases align to TRBD1. After removal of 6 bases from V and 5 bases from J, the junction contained 2 bases not matched to a gene. This CDR3 spans 13 amino acids. CDR3 residues: CASRRTGNEKLFF. CDR3 DNA: TGTGCCAGCAGGCGGACAGGGAATGAAAAACTGTTTTTT.

This rearrangement joins TRBV7-9 to TRBJ1-2; TRBD1 is a possible D gene (5 bases). The CDR3 length is 14 residues. Germline V gene data show CDR1 as SEHNR and CDR2 as FQNEAQ (reference sequence). V shed 5 bases and J shed 1 base, with 11 bases lying between them. CDR3 amino acids: CASSRAQDNYGYTF. CDR3 nucleotides: TGTGCCAGCAGCCGCGCACAGGATAACTATGGCTACACCTTC.

The genes are TRBV11-2 and TRBJ2-7; 7 nucleotides match TRBD2. Germline-derived CDR1 and CDR2 are SGHAT and FQNNGV. CDR3 length: 15 amino acids. Germline trimming cut 4 bases from V and 6 bases from J; bases unmatched to any gene: 12. The CDR3 loop is CASSSPGTTLGEQYF. The CDR3 DNA reads as TGTGCCAGCAGCTCCCCGGGGACTACTTTAGGCGAGCAGTACTTC.

This clone showed up just once. V gene TRBV7-3 combines with J gene TRBJ2-1; 11 bases agree with TRBD2. V was clipped by 5 bases and J by 10 bases; unmatched bases: 13. Per the germline V gene, CDR1 is SGHTA and CDR2 is FQGTGA. There are 16 residues in the CDR3. CDR3 sequence reads: CASSPRLAGGTGEQFF. The CDR3 nucleotides are TGTGCCAGCAGCCCCCGCCTAGCGGGGGGAACGGGCGAGCAGTTCTTC.

This rearrangement joins TRBV5-1 to TRBJ1-2; 11 bases line up with TRBD1. This CDR3 is 15 amino acids long. V lost 4 bases and J lost 1; bases outside the gene matches: 3. CDR1 SGHRS and CDR2 YFSETQ come from the germline V gene. CDR3: CASSSGTGGNYGYTF. The CDR3 DNA is TGCGCCAGCAGCAGCGGGACAGGGGGTAACTATGGCTACACCTTC.

This chain connects TRBV11-2 to TRBJ2-1, with D possibly being TRBD1 (6 bases). V dropped 0 bases and J dropped 6 bases, with 12 bases sitting between them. The length of the CDR3 is 15 residues. CDR1 is SGHAT, CDR2 FQNNGV, per germline. The CDR3 nucleotides are TGTGCCAGCAGCTTAGATCTTTCAGGGGTCAATGAGCAGTTCTTC. Translated: CASSLDLSGVNEQFF.

V gene TRBV5-5 combines with J gene TRBJ2-5, with a weak D call TRBD1 (7 bases). The germline V gene encodes CDR1 SGHKS and CDR2 YYEKEE (reference sequence). The CDR3 covers 16 residues. The V gene lost 4 bases and the J gene lost 3 bases, with 19 bases spanning the gap. In DNA, the CDR3 is TGTGCCAGCAGCGGAGGGACAGTACCGCCGAAAGAGACCCAGTACTTC. Protein: CASSGGTVPPKETQYF.

In this sample, this clone turned up a few times. This chain connects TRBV5-1 to TRBJ1-5, with unresolved D. V lost 4 bases and J 0 bases, leaving 5 bases between the germline ends. CDR3 size: 13 residues. Per the germline V gene, CDR1 is SGHRS and CDR2 is YFSETQ. In nucleotides, the CDR3 is TGCGCCAGCAGCACAGATAGCAATCAGCCCCAGCATTTT. As protein: CASSTDSNQPQHF.

The CDR3 region is CASSHLPLEIPNQPQHF. Here the CDR3 DNA reads TGCGCCAGCAGCCACCTCCCCCTGGAGATCCCCAATCAGCCCCAGCATTTT. The gene calls are TRBV4-1 and TRBJ1-5; D uncertain. Germline CDR1 and CDR2: MGHRA and YSYEKL. V dropped 3 bases and J dropped 3 bases, with 18 bases sitting between them. The CDR3 covers 17 residues.

The chain joins TRBV25-1 to TRBJ1-4; D unclear. V lost 3 bases and J lost 5, with 13 bases in between. Germline V gene lookup returns CDR1 MGHDK and CDR2 SYGVNS. This CDR3 is built from 15 residues. CDR3 bases: TGTGCCAGCAGTGAGAGCGGCCGGATAAATGAAAAACTGTTTTTT. The encoded protein is CASSESGRINEKLFF.

V gene TRBV28 combines with J gene TRBJ2-5; TRBD1 matches at 7 bases. CDR3 size: 15 residues. Germline V gene lookup returns CDR1 MDHEN and CDR2 SYDVKM. The J segment lost 5 bases and the V segment lost 6 bases, leaving 12 bases of the junction unmatched. CDR3 sequence (DNA): TGTGCCAGCAGACAAGGGGGCTCGGTTTGGGAGACCCAGTACTTC. It codes for CASRQGGSVWETQYF.

The table lists this clone with a few counts. The chain links TRBV5-1 to TRBJ1-6; TRBD1 is a possible D gene (6 bases). This CDR3 contains 15 residues. Trimming left V 3 bases short and J 7 bases short, with 14 bases between. Germline CDR1 reads SGHRS; CDR2 reads YFSETQ. The CDR3 here is CASSSRDIGNSPLHF. CDR3 in DNA: TGCGCCAGCAGCTCGAGGGACATCGGAAATTCACCCCTCCACTTT.

This clone came up once. This sequence joins TRBV27 and TRBJ2-3; TRBD2 matches 12 bases. CDR1 and CDR2 (germline): MNHEY, SMNVEV (reference sequence). The CDR3 contains 15 residues. The J segment lost 4 bases and the V segment lost 6 bases, leaving 5 bases of the junction unmatched. The CDR3 sequence: CASRAWTSGADTQYF. The CDR3 region has the DNA TGTGCCAGCAGGGCCTGGACTAGCGGGGCAGATACGCAGTATTTT.

The J gene is TRBJ2-1, the V gene TRBV19; weak D call: TRBD2 (7 bases). Germline V gene data show CDR1 as LNHDA and CDR2 as SQIVND (reference sequence). The CDR3 loop spans 15 amino acids. The ends were cut back, 1 base at V and 5 bases at J, with 12 bases in the middle. The CDR3 is CASSIGGGRDNEQFF. The CDR3 bases are TGTGCCAGTAGTATAGGCGGGGGCCGCGACAATGAGCAGTTCTTC.